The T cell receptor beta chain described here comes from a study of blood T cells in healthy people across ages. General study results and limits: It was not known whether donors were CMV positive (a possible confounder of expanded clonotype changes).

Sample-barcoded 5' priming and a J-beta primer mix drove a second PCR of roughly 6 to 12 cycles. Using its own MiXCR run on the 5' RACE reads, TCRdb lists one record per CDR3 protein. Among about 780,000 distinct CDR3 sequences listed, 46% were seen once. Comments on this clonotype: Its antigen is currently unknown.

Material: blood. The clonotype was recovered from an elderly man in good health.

The CDR3 loop reads CAIRVGTDGANVLTF. The CDR3 nucleotides read TGTGCCATCAGGGTCGGGACAGATGGGGCCAACGTCCTGACTTTC. This sequence joins TRBV10-3 and TRBJ2-6; 7 bases agree with TRBD1. Germline V gene lookup returns CDR1 ENHRY and CDR2 SYGVKD. V lost 6 bases to trimming and J lost 3 bases; unmatched junction nucleotides: 5. The CDR3 length is 15 residues.